One sample yielded the 24 T cell receptor beta chains listed below, sequenced in a study of blood T cell repertoires in COVID-19. TCRdb's table, derived via immunoSEQ multiplex PCR, lists solely in-frame clones and lacks some. The sample records about 25,000 clones, 85% to 90% being singletons. The sample comprised peripheral blood. These receptors all come from a man between 70 and 80 years old with COVID-19, enrolled during active disease.

This rearrangement joins TRBV6-5 to TRBJ1-4; 9 bases line up with TRBD1. Looked up from germline, CDR1 is MNHEY and CDR2 is SVGAGI. The length of the CDR3 is 14 residues. The ends lost 5 bases at V and 7 bases at J; junction bases unmatched: 5. The DNA for the CDR3 is TGTGCCAGCAGTATCGACAGGGGGAGTGAAAAACTGTTTTTT. Translating gives CASSIDRGSEKLFF.

The V call is TRBV27, the J call TRBJ2-7; D gene ambiguous. The V gene lost 3 bases and the J gene lost 0 bases, with 12 bases spanning the gap. Per germline, CDR1 MNHEY and CDR2 SMNVEV (reference sequence). CDR3 size: 15 residues. Here the CDR3 reads CASSFLSSSSYEQYF. The CDR3 DNA follows: TGTGCCAGCAGTTTTCTCTCCTCGAGCTCCTACGAGCAGTACTTC.

This rearrangement joins TRBV30 to TRBJ2-7; 7 nucleotides match TRBD1. Unmatched junction bases numbered 6, after V lost 4 bases and J lost 0 bases. Germline V gene sequence: CDR1 GTSNPN, CDR2 SVGIG (reference sequence). CDR3 length: 14 amino acids. CDR3 residues: CAWKKDRSSYEQYF. The DNA for the CDR3 is TGTGCCTGGAAGAAGGACAGGAGCTCCTACGAGCAGTACTTC. Full variable domain (remainder filled in from reference TRBV30 and TRBJ2-7): SQTIHQWPATLVQPVGSPLSLECTVEGTSNPNLYWYRQAAGRGLQLLFYSVGIGQISSEVPQNLSASRPQDRQFILSSKKLLLSDSGFYLCAWKKDRSSYEQYFGPGTRLTVT.

Here the CDR3 reads CASSLGDRLYGYTF. The CDR3 DNA is TGTGCCAGCAGCTTAGGAGACAGGCTTTATGGCTACACCTTC. The chain recombines TRBV7-9 with TRBJ1-2, with D possibly matching TRBD1 (6 bases). This CDR3 has 14 residues. In germline, CDR1 is SEHNR, CDR2 FQNEAQ (reference sequence). Trimming removed 1 base from V and 5 bases from J, with 11 bases in between.

The rearrangement uses TRBV29-1 and TRBJ1-5; a weak D match, TRBD1 (5 bases). The CDR3 covers 13 residues. Trimming took off 4 bases at V and 8 bases at J, with 15 bases between the two ends. Germline V gene data show CDR1 as SQVTM and CDR2 as ANQGSEA. The CDR3 sequence: CSVADIEGKPQHF. As DNA, the CDR3 is TGCAGCGTTGCGGACATCGAAGGAAAGCCCCAGCATTTT. The variable domain in full, with the rest retrieved from reference TRBV29-1 and TRBJ1-5, is SAVISQKPSRDICQRGTSLTIQCQVDSQVTMMFWYRQQPGQSLTLIATANQGSEATYESGFVIDKFPISRPNLTFSTLTVSNMSPEDSSIYLCSVADIEGKPQHFGDGTRLSIL.

This clone was picked up one time. The chain recombines TRBV6-6 with TRBJ1-2; TRBD1 matches at 9 bases. V shed 6 bases and J 2 bases; nucleotides not matched to a gene: 7. The germline V gene encodes CDR1 MNHNY and CDR2 SVGAGI (reference sequence). The CDR3 sequence is 15 residues long. CDR3 nucleotide sequence: TGTGCCAGCAGCCGGCCGGGACAGGGCAACTATGGCTACACCTTC. Translating gives CASSRPGQGNYGYTF.

The V gene is TRBV13, the J gene TRBJ1-1, with D possibly matching TRBD1 (5 bases). The CDR3 is made up of 15 amino acids. The V gene lost 6 bases and the J gene lost 6 bases, with 20 bases spanning the gap. Germline V lookup: CDR1 PRHDT, CDR2 FYEKMQ (reference sequence). The CDR3 sequence: CASSLRGLYGAEAFF. The CDR3, as DNA: TGTGCCAGCAGTTTAAGGGGCCTTTATGGTGCTGAAGCTTTCTTT.

This clone was recorded once. CDR3: CAISESPAKETQYF. The CDR3 bases are TGTGCCATCAGTGAAAGCCCAGCGAAAGAGACCCAGTACTTC. The chain recombines TRBV10-3 with TRBJ2-5; D is uncertain. CDR3 length equals 14 residues. The germline V and J ends were trimmed by 3 bases and 3 bases, with 11 bases remaining between them. CDR1 ENHRY and CDR2 SYGVKD come from the germline V gene.

The CDR3 loop is CASSQPTTGYLADTQYF. The CDR3 nucleotides are TGTGCCAGCAGCCAGCCCACGACAGGGTACCTCGCAGATACGCAGTATTTT. The V call is TRBV14, the J call TRBJ2-3, with 7 bases lining up with TRBD1. The CDR3 covers 17 residues. The V gene's germline CDR1 is SGHDN and CDR2 FVKESK. J gave up 4 bases and V 3 bases, and 13 bases lay outside the gene matches.

The rearrangement joins TRBV4-1 to TRBJ1-1; maybe TRBD1 (6 bases). CDR3 length: 15 amino acids. V lost 3 bases, J lost 5 bases, and 16 bases lay in between. Germline V gene sequence: CDR1 MGHRA, CDR2 YSYEKL. The CDR3 spells CASSQAGLGGTEAFF. The CDR3 DNA sequence: TGCGCCAGCAGCCAGGCAGGCTTAGGGGGAACTGAAGCTTTCTTT.

The J gene is TRBJ2-7, the V gene TRBV9; 10 bases are a match to TRBD2. The CDR3 extends over 15 amino acids. Germline V gene lookup returns CDR1 SGDLS and CDR2 YYNGEE. V shed 6 bases and J 1 base; nucleotides not matched to a gene: 7. The CDR3 reads CASTQGAGGSYEQYF. The CDR3 nucleotides are TGTGCCAGCACCCAGGGAGCGGGAGGGTCCTACGAGCAGTACTTC.

V and J are TRBV19 and TRBJ2-7; D may be TRBD2 (6 bases). This CDR3 region has 12 residues. Per germline, CDR1 LNHDA and CDR2 SQIVND (reference sequence). The germline V and J ends were trimmed by 9 bases and 2 bases, with 11 bases remaining between them. The CDR3 nucleotides are TGTGCCAGCGGAGGGGAAACCTACGAGCAGTACTTC. It codes for CASGGETYEQYF.

J is TRBJ2-3 and V is TRBV4-2, with a possible D match to TRBD1 (5 bases). The V end lost 1 base, the J end lost 7 bases, and 12 bases lay between the germline ends. Germline loops: CDR1 LGHNA, CDR2 YNFKEQ. This CDR3 is built from 14 residues. CDR3 coding DNA: TGTGCCAGCAGCCAAGCCAGGGCTCAGAATACGCAGTATTTT. Protein product: CASSQARAQNTQYF.

The chain has TRBV19 and TRBJ1-5, with D perhaps matching TRBD1 (6 bases). V was pared by 6 bases and J by 2 bases, with 14 bases between. CDR1 and CDR2 from the germline V gene are LNHDA and SQIVND (reference sequence). CDR3 size: 15 residues. The CDR3 here is CASSETGLGNQPQHF. The CDR3 nucleotides are TGTGCCAGTAGCGAAACAGGGTTGGGCAATCAGCCCCAGCATTTT.

V is TRBV6-5 and J is TRBJ1-1, with a tentative D call TRBD1 (6 bases). This CDR3 contains 13 residues. The V gene lost 6 bases and the J gene lost 11 bases, with 19 bases spanning the gap. Germline values: CDR1 MNHEY, CDR2 SVGAGI. Here the CDR3 DNA reads TGTGCCAGCAGGGTGACTCAGGGGTTGGGGGCTTTCTTT. As protein: CASRVTQGLGAFF.

This chain joins TRBV12-5 and TRBJ2-6; D uncertain. The CDR3 spans 15 residues. Germline V gene data show CDR1 as LGHNT and CDR2 as FRNRAP. The V end lost 5 bases, the J end lost 2 bases, and 10 bases lay between the germline ends. The CDR3 DNA sequence: TGTGCTAGTGGTCTCCTCTACGCTGGGGCCAACGTCCTGACTTTC. Its protein product is CASGLLYAGANVLTF.

The chain recombines TRBV24-1 with TRBJ1-3; D unresolved. Germline V gene data show CDR1 as KGHDR and CDR2 as SFDVKD. This CDR3 region has 11 residues. The V and J ends lost 7 bases and 3 bases respectively, with 3 bases between them. CDR3 amino acids: CATSFGNTIYF. CDR3 nucleotides: TGTGCCACCAGCTTTGGAAACACCATATATTTT.

The gene calls are TRBV11-1 and TRBJ2-3, with D possibly TRBD2 on 6 matching bases. The CDR3 spans 16 residues. V dropped 2 bases and J dropped 1 base, with 13 bases sitting between them. In germline, CDR1 is SGHAT, CDR2 FQDESV (reference sequence). CDR3 amino acids: CASSLMWGERTDTQYF. The CDR3 nucleotides read TGTGCCAGCAGCTTAATGTGGGGGGAGCGCACAGATACGCAGTATTTT.

The chain has TRBV4-2 and TRBJ1-5, with TRBD1 matching 8 bases. The CDR3 consists of 17 residues. After removal of 0 bases from V and 1 base from J, the junction contained 5 bases not matched to a gene. In germline, CDR1 is LGHNA, CDR2 YNFKEQ. The CDR3 loop reads CASSQDKGQGSNQPQHF. In DNA form, the CDR3 reads TGTGCCAGCAGCCAAGATAAAGGACAGGGAAGCAATCAGCCCCAGCATTTT.

The chain recombines TRBV5-1 with TRBJ2-1; 8 nucleotides match TRBD2. The CDR3 extends over 16 amino acids. Germline V lookup: CDR1 SGHRS, CDR2 YFSETQ. The J segment lost 4 bases and the V segment lost 4 bases, leaving 10 bases of the junction unmatched. Written as DNA, the CDR3 is TGCGCCAGCAGCCCACCCTTAGCGGGAACTTACAATGAGCAGTTCTTC. Translating gives CASSPPLAGTYNEQFF.

V is TRBV7-9 and J is TRBJ2-7, with D possibly matching TRBD1 (6 bases). The CDR3 is made up of 14 amino acids. The V gene's germline CDR1 is SEHNR and CDR2 FQNEAQ (reference sequence). V was trimmed by 3 bases and J by 7 bases, leaving 16 bases between them. CDR3 protein: CASSLGTGWREQYF. The CDR3 nucleotides read TGTGCCAGCAGCTTGGGCACAGGGTGGCGAGAGCAGTACTTC.

The V gene is TRBV5-1, the J gene TRBJ2-7, with 7 nucleotides matching TRBD2. The germline V gene has CDR1 SGHRS and CDR2 YFSETQ. Trimming took 4 bases from V and 6 from J; bases not matched to a gene: 7. The CDR3 length is 13 residues. DNA of the CDR3: TGCGCCAGCAGCGAAACCACGGGGGGCGAGCAGTACTTC. Its translation: CASSETTGGEQYF. The whole variable domain, filled in from reference TRBV5-1 and TRBJ2-7, reads KAGVTQTPRYLIKTRGQQVTLSCSPISGHRSVSWYQQTPGQGLQFLFEYFSETQRNKGNFPGRFSGRQFSNSRSEMNVSTLELGDSALYLCASSETTGGEQYFGPGTRLTVT.

This clone showed up just once. The rearrangement links TRBV12-3 or TRBV12-4 to TRBJ1-1; D remains ambiguous. V lost 3 bases to trimming and J lost 8 bases, with 10 bases between them. The CDR3 length is 12 residues. CDR3: CASSFPTREAFF. The CDR3 bases are TGTGCCAGCAGTTTCCCTACTAGGGAAGCTTTCTTT.

The CDR3 protein is CASSVQGGNEQFF. The CDR3 nucleotides read TGTGCCAGCAGCGTTCAGGGGGGCAATGAGCAGTTCTTC. V and J are TRBV27 and TRBJ2-1, with D perhaps TRBD1 (7 bases). Trimming shortened V by 6 bases and J by 6 bases, and 12 bases separated the two germline ends. The CDR3 runs 13 residues. The germline gives CDR1 MNHEY, CDR2 SMNVEV (reference sequence).